This T cell receptor (beta chain) was obtained from a study of beta chain features in type 1 diabetes. Study-wide context: Analysis included more than 90 million sorted cells drawn from all samples.

The investigators reverse transcribed all of the isolated RNA, so they sequenced expressed TCRB transcripts. TCRdb's table, derived via immunoSEQ multiplex PCR, lists solely in-frame clones and lacks some. This sample has about 370,000 clones, with about 14% found just once. Purity exceeding 95% was reached by all sorted populations. Germline assignment: CDR1 LNHDA and CDR2 SQIVND (reference sequence). The V gene end was trimmed by 5 bases and the J gene end by 7 bases; junction bases not matched to a gene: 9. The CDR3 is made up of 14 amino acids. This chain links TRBV19 with TRBJ2-7; 9 bases are a match to TRBD2. Material: naive CD4+ T cells from blood. This sequence was found in a woman under 30 in good health. This CDR3 is CASSSLGLAGEQYF. The CDR3 DNA reads TGTGCCAGTAGTTCTCTGGGACTAGCCGGGGAGCAGTACTTC.